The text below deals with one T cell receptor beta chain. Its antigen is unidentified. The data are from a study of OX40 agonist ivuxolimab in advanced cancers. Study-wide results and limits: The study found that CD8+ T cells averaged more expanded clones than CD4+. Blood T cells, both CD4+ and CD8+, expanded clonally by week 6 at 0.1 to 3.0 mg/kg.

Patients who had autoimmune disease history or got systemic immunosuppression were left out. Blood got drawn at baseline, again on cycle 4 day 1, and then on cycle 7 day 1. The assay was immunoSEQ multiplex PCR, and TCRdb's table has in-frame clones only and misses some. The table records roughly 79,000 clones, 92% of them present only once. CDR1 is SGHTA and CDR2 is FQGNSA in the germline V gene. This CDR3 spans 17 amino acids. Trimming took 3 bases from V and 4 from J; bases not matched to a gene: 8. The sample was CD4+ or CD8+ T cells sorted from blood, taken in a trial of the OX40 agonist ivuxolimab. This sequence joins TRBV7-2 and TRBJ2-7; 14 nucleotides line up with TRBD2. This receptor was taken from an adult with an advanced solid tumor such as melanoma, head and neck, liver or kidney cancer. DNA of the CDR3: TGTGCCAGCAGCTTCCTTACCGGACTAGCGGGAGGATACGAGCAGTACTTC. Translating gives CASSFLTGLAGGYEQYF.